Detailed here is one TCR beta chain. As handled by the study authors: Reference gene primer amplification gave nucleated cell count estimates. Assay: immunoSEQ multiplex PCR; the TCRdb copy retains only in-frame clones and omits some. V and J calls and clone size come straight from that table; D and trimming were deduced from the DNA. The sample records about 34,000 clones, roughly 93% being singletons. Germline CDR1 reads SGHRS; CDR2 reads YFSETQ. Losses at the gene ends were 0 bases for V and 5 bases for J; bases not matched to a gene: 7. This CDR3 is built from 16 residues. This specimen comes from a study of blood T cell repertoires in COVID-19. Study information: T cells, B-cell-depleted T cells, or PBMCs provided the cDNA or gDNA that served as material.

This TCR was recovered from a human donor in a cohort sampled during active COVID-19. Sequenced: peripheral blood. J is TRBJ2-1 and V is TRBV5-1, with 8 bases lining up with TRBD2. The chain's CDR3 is CASSLETLAGNNEQFF. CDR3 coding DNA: TGCGCCAGCAGCTTGGAGACCCTAGCGGGTAACAATGAGCAGTTCTTC.